What follows are 30 T cell receptor beta chains derived from one specimen sequenced in a study of OX40 agonist ivuxolimab in advanced cancers. TCRdb's table, derived via immunoSEQ multiplex PCR, lists solely in-frame clones and lacks some. The sample comprises roughly 82,000 clones, 89% of which are singletons, and 10% rests with the top ten. The sample in question was CD4+ or CD8+ T cells sorted from blood, obtained in a trial of the OX40 agonist ivuxolimab. The receptors were gathered from an adult with an advanced solid tumor such as melanoma, head and neck, liver or kidney cancer.

The CDR3 DNA sequence: TGTGCCAGCAGCTGGGCCGGGACACTGGTGGAGCAGTACTTC. This sequence encodes CASSWAGTLVEQYF. This chain links TRBV7-2 with TRBJ2-7, with D tentatively TRBD1 (6 bases). CDR1 and CDR2 (germline): SGHTA, FQGNSA. There are 14 residues in the CDR3. V lost 4 bases and J lost 7, with 17 bases in between.

The V call is TRBV29-1, the J call TRBJ2-3; possible D gene TRBD1, 6 bases. CDR1 and CDR2 from the germline V gene are SQVTM and ANQGSEA. Trimming shortened V by 1 base and J by 1 base, and 15 bases separated the two germline ends. The CDR3 is made up of 16 amino acids. In DNA, the CDR3 is TGCAGCGTTGAAGGAGATAGGGGGAAAGGCACAGATACGCAGTATTTT. As protein: CSVEGDRGKGTDTQYF.

J is TRBJ1-1 and V is TRBV2; 7 bases align to TRBD1. CDR1 is SNHLY and CDR2 is FYNNEI in the germline V gene. The CDR3 spans 14 residues. V trimming: 6 bases; J trimming: 0 bases; junction bases outside the gene matches: 4. CDR3 in amino acids: CASRRGQLNTEAFF. The CDR3, as DNA: TGTGCCAGCAGGAGGGGACAGTTGAACACTGAAGCTTTCTTT.

The chain couples TRBV27 to TRBJ2-2; 9 bases match TRBD1. Per germline, CDR1 MNHEY and CDR2 SMNVEV (reference sequence). The V segment lost 1 base and the J segment 3 bases; nucleotides outside the gene matches: 6. The CDR3 totals 17 residues. The CDR3 DNA is TGTGCCAGCAGTTTATGGGCGGGACAGGGTCACACCGGGGAGCTGTTTTTT. Protein sequence: CASSLWAGQGHTGELFF.

This sequence joins TRBV21-1 and TRBJ2-5. The J call may not be correct, given that the DNA end is closer to TRBJ2-7. TRBV21-1 is recorded as a pseudogene. This CDR3 has 17 amino acids. The chain's CDR3 is CASSKVPSFGQYYEQYF. The CDR3 DNA reads TGTGCCAGCAGCAAAGTCCCCTCCTTTGGGCAGTACTACGAGCAGTACTTC.

This chain joins TRBV7-9 and TRBJ2-7, with D uncertain. CDR1 is SEHNR and CDR2 is FQNEAQ in the germline V gene (reference sequence). CDR3 length equals 14 residues. V gave up 4 bases and J gave up 3 bases, with 13 bases separating them. The CDR3 DNA reads TGTGCCAGCAGCTCGTGGACGGAGCTCTACGAGCAGTACTTC. It translates to CASSSWTELYEQYF.

The chain employs TRBV5-1 and TRBJ1-5; D perhaps matches TRBD1 (6 bases). Germline CDR1 reads SGHRS; CDR2 reads YFSETQ. V was clipped by 6 bases and J by 3 bases, with 13 bases between them. This CDR3 contains 14 residues. The CDR3 sequence is CASIGRGFNQPQHF. The CDR3, as DNA: TGCGCCAGCATAGGCAGGGGCTTCAATCAGCCCCAGCATTTT.

This chain joins TRBV7-6 and TRBJ1-2; D gene ambiguous. Trimming pared 1 base from V and 6 bases from J, leaving 9 bases between. Germline V gene data show CDR1 as SGHVS and CDR2 as FNYEAQ. The CDR3 totals 13 residues. CDR3 protein: CASSLGGWNGYTF. CDR3 DNA sequence: TGTGCCAGCAGCTTAGGCGGTTGGAATGGCTACACCTTC. Full variable domain (remainder filled in from reference TRBV7-6 and TRBJ1-2): GAGVSQSPRYKVTKRGQDVALRCDPISGHVSLYWYRQALGQGPEFLTYFNYEAQQDKSGLPNDRFSAERPEGSISTLTIQRTEQRDSAMYRCASSLGGWNGYTFGSGTRLTVV.

The chain carries TRBV5-1 and TRBJ1-3; TRBD1 matches at 10 bases. Looked up from germline, CDR1 is SGHRS and CDR2 is YFSETQ. The V segment lost 4 bases and the J segment 1 base; nucleotides outside the gene matches: 8. This CDR3 has 17 amino acids. In DNA form, the CDR3 reads TGCGCCAGCAGCCCTACGACAGGGGGCCTTTCTGGAAACACCATATATTTT. This encodes CASSPTTGGLSGNTIYF.

The chain recombines TRBV7-6 with TRBJ2-7; no reliable D call. This CDR3 contains 13 residues. In germline, CDR1 is SGHVS, CDR2 FNYEAQ. The ends were cut back, 1 base at V and 3 bases at J, with 7 bases in the middle. Written as DNA, the CDR3 is TGTGCCAGCAGCTTAGATCCCGACTACGAGCAGTACTTC. It translates to CASSLDPDYEQYF.

The chain joins TRBV12-5 to TRBJ2-4, with TRBD1 identical over 8 bases. V gave up 4 bases and J gave up 4 bases; unmatched junction bases: 6. The germline V gene encodes CDR1 LGHNT and CDR2 FRNRAP. CDR3 length equals 15 residues. CDR3 sequence (DNA): TGTGCTAGTGGTTCCCTCAGGGGGCGGAAAAACATTCAGTACTTC. Protein sequence: CASGSLRGRKNIQYF.

The chain links TRBV5-4 to TRBJ1-1; 7 positions match TRBD1. This CDR3 is 15 amino acids long. Germline V gene data show CDR1 as SGHNT and CDR2 as YYREEE (reference sequence). After removal of 4 bases from V and 1 base from J, the junction contained 7 bases not matched to a gene. CDR3 bases: TGTGCCAGCAGCCGCGGGCAGGGGGGGAACACTGAAGCTTTCTTT. It translates to CASSRGQGGNTEAFF.

The genes are TRBV18 and TRBJ1-2, with D possibly matching TRBD1 (5 bases). Germline V gene sequence: CDR1 KGHSH, CDR2 LQKENI. Trimming removed 1 base at V and 3 bases at J, with 9 bases between. The CDR3 extends over 14 amino acids. The CDR3 loop is CASSPRGDDYGYTF. CDR3 coding DNA: TGTGCCAGCTCACCACGGGGCGACGACTATGGCTACACCTTC.

This chain joins TRBV6-6 and TRBJ1-1; unclear D gene. The CDR3 length is 14 residues. The germline V and J ends were trimmed by 6 bases and 0 bases, with 11 bases remaining between them. The germline V gene encodes CDR1 MNHNY and CDR2 SVGAGI (reference sequence). In DNA form, the CDR3 reads TGTGCCAGCAGAAAGGAGCGGATGAACACTGAAGCTTTCTTT. The encoded protein is CASRKERMNTEAFF.

The rearrangement joins TRBV18 to TRBJ1-1, with 10 bases identical to TRBD1. CDR1 and CDR2 from the germline V gene are KGHSH and LQKENI. V trimming: 2 bases; J trimming: 6 bases; junction bases outside the gene matches: 9. The CDR3 consists of 16 residues. CDR3: CASSPSLDRGAAEAFF. CDR3 in DNA: TGTGCCAGCTCACCATCGTTGGACAGGGGGGCGGCTGAAGCTTTCTTT.

This clone has a single count. This sequence joins TRBV7-8 and TRBJ1-2, with unresolved D. This CDR3 contains 15 residues. Germline values: CDR1 SGHVS, CDR2 FQNEAQ. The germline V and J ends were trimmed by 1 base and 7 bases, with 16 bases remaining between them. In DNA, the CDR3 is TGTGCCAGCAGCTTAGAGCCGGTCGCCGGGAGTGGCTACACCTTC. It translates to CASSLEPVAGSGYTF.

The chain combines TRBV2 with TRBJ2-7; D gene ambiguous. Germline V gene sequence: CDR1 SNHLY, CDR2 FYNNEI. The CDR3 sequence is 14 residues long. V was shortened by 0 bases and J by 5 bases, with 11 bases between the two germline ends. CDR3 DNA sequence: TGTGCCAGCAGTGAAGCGCTTTCTTTCGACGAGCAGTACTTC. Its protein is CASSEALSFDEQYF. The variable domain in full, with the rest retrieved from reference TRBV2 and TRBJ2-7, is EPEVTQTPSHQVTQMGQEVILRCVPISNHLYFYWYRQILGQKVEFLVSFYNNEISEKSEIFDDQFSVERPDGSNFTLKIRSTKLEDSAMYFCASSEALSFDEQYFGPGTRLTVT.

V and J are TRBV27 and TRBJ2-1, with TRBD2 matching over 10 bases. CDR1 is MNHEY and CDR2 is SMNVEV in the germline V gene (reference sequence). The CDR3 consists of 17 residues. Germline trimming cut 5 bases from V and 6 bases from J; bases unmatched to any gene: 13. The CDR3 is CASSLNSGGHPSNEQFF. The CDR3, as DNA: TGTGCCAGCAGTCTAAATAGCGGGGGGCACCCCAGCAATGAGCAGTTCTTC.

The chain combines TRBV27 with TRBJ2-7, with a possible D match to TRBD1 (6 bases). The germline CDR1 and CDR2 sequences are MNHEY and SMNVEV (reference sequence). The CDR3 consists of 16 residues. The V gene lost 0 bases and the J gene lost 1 base, with 13 bases spanning the gap. The CDR3 is CASSLSKGDSSYEQYF. The DNA for the CDR3 is TGTGCCAGCAGTTTATCGAAGGGGGATAGTTCCTACGAGCAGTACTTC.

The rearrangement links TRBV5-1 to TRBJ2-1; TRBD2 matches 7 bases. The junction had 2 bases not matched to a gene; V was cut back by 2 bases and J by 6 bases. The CDR3 runs to 13 residues. Germline-derived CDR1 and CDR2 are SGHRS and YFSETQ. CDR3 in DNA: TGCGCCAGCAGCTTATGGGAGGGCAATGAGCAGTTCTTC. Translation gives CASSLWEGNEQFF.

The chain combines TRBV5-6 with TRBJ2-5; TRBD1 agrees at 9 bases. J lost 4 bases, V lost 0 bases, and 7 bases had no gene match. The CDR3 consists of 16 residues. Looked up from germline, CDR1 is SGHDT and CDR2 is YYEEEE. The CDR3 sequence: CASSLAPTGGVETQYF. The DNA of the CDR3 is TGTGCCAGCAGCTTGGCCCCTACAGGGGGCGTAGAGACCCAGTACTTC.

The chain carries TRBV11-1 and TRBJ2-5; 8 bases align to TRBD1. This CDR3 region has 17 residues. Per the germline V gene, CDR1 is SGHAT and CDR2 is FQDESV (reference sequence). Losses at the gene ends were 2 bases for V and 4 bases for J; bases not matched to a gene: 12. This CDR3 is CASSLRRFGQGGETQYF. The CDR3 DNA reads as TGTGCCAGCAGCTTAAGGCGTTTCGGACAGGGAGGAGAGACCCAGTACTTC.

The J gene is TRBJ1-1, the V gene TRBV11-3; no clear D. CDR1 SGHNT and CDR2 YENEEA come from the germline V gene. Deletions cut 3 bases from V and 2 bases from J, with 7 bases between. The CDR3 is 13 residues long. The CDR3 reads CASSFGDNTEAFF. The CDR3, as DNA: TGTGCCAGCAGCTTCGGGGATAACACTGAAGCTTTCTTT.

V usage is TRBV27 and J usage is TRBJ1-2; D is ambiguous. The CDR3 sequence is 15 residues long. Looked up from germline, CDR1 is MNHEY and CDR2 is SMNVEV (reference sequence). Trimming left V 5 bases short and J 0 bases short, with 13 bases between. The CDR3 is CASSPWGTSNYGYTF. DNA of the CDR3: TGTGCCAGCAGTCCATGGGGTACGTCTAACTATGGCTACACCTTC.

This rearrangement joins TRBV5-1 to TRBJ1-1, with D possibly matching TRBD1 (6 bases). CDR1 SGHRS and CDR2 YFSETQ come from the germline V gene. Trimming removed 3 bases at V and 3 bases at J, with 15 bases between. The CDR3 is 15 residues long. CDR3 region: CASSSFTGRDTEAFF. The CDR3 region has the DNA TGCGCCAGCAGCTCATTTACAGGGCGGGACACTGAAGCTTTCTTT.

The V gene is TRBV5-1, the J gene TRBJ2-3; D tentatively fits TRBD1 or TRBD2 (5 bases each). The CDR3 spans 14 residues. Germline V gene sequence: CDR1 SGHRS, CDR2 YFSETQ. The germline V and J ends were trimmed by 0 bases and 6 bases, with 11 bases remaining between them. CDR3 protein: CASSLGLGEDTQYF. In DNA form, the CDR3 reads TGCGCCAGCAGCTTGGGACTGGGGGAGGATACGCAGTATTTT.

CDR3 nucleotide sequence: TGCGCCAGCAGCCCCCAACAGGGTCGGGGTCAAGAGACCCAGTACTTC. This encodes CASSPQQGRGQETQYF. V usage is TRBV5-1 and J usage is TRBJ2-5; possible D gene TRBD1, 6 bases. Germline assignment: CDR1 SGHRS and CDR2 YFSETQ. This CDR3 region has 16 residues. The V end lost 4 bases, the J end lost 2 bases, and 18 bases lay between the germline ends.

The rearrangement uses TRBV28 and TRBJ2-5; D gene ambiguous. Per the germline V gene, CDR1 is MDHEN and CDR2 is SYDVKM. V was clipped by 1 base and J by 5 bases, with 5 bases between them. The CDR3 is 12 residues long. This chain's CDR3 is CASSLFLETQYF. The CDR3 coding sequence is TGTGCCAGCAGTTTATTCTTGGAGACCCAGTACTTC.

The chain recombines TRBV19 with TRBJ1-4; TRBD1 might be the D (5 bases). Germline CDR1 is LNHDA and CDR2 is SQIVND (reference sequence). The CDR3 has 14 amino acids. The V end was cut by 7 bases, the J end by 0 bases, with 9 bases between. CDR3 sequence: CASNGGATNEKLFF. As DNA, the CDR3 is TGTGCCAGTAATGGAGGGGCAACTAATGAAAAACTGTTTTTT. The full variable domain, completed using reference TRBV19 and TRBJ1-4, is DGGITQSPKYLFRKEGQNVTLSCEQNLNHDAMYWYRQDPGQGLRLIYYSQIVNDFQKGDIAEGYSVSREKKESFPLTVTSAQKNPTAFYLCASNGGATNEKLFFGSGTQLSVL.

The chain couples TRBV7-9 to TRBJ2-5; D not resolved. From germline, CDR1 is SEHNR and CDR2 FQNEAQ (reference sequence). There are 13 residues in the CDR3. Trimming took off 5 bases at V and 5 bases at J, with 12 bases between the two ends. This CDR3 is CASSQTRWETQYF. The CDR3 DNA follows: TGTGCCAGCAGCCAGACCAGATGGGAGACCCAGTACTTC.